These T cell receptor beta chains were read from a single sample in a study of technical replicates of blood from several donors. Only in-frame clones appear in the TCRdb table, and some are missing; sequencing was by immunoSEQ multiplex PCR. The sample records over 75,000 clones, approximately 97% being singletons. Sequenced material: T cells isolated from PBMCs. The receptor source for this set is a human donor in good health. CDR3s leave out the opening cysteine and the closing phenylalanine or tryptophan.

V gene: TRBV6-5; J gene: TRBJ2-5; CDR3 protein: ASKTPGGETQY
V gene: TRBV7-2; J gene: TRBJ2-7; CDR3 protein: ASSPNRGSSYEQY
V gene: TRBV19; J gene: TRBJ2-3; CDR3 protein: ASLAASGSSDTQY
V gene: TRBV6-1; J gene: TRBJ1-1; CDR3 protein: ASSEARRGGTEAF
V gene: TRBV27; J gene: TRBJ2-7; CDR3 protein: ASSSPRFMGQGITYEQY
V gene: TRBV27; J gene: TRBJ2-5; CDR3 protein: ASSLSRRVVETQY
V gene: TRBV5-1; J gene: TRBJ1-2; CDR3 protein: ASSGQVDYGYT
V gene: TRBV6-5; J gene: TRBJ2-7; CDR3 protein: ASSYQGYEQY
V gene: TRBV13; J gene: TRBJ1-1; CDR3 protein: ASRPTGGNTEAF
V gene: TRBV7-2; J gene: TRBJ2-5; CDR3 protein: ASSSRSLETQY
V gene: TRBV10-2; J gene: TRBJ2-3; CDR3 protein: ASRTSGTDTQY
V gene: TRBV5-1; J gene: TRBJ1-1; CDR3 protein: ASKGRAGEEGTEAF
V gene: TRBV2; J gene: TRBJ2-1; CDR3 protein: ASTTEGRNQF
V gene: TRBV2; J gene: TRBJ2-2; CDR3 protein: ASRSLTGGELF
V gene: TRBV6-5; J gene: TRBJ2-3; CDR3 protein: ATVRRGGPTDTQY
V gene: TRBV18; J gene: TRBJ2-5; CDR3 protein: ASSPPTGEWETQY
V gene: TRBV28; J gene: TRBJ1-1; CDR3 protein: ASVEGGRNTEAF
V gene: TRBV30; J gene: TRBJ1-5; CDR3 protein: AWAGQGNQPQH
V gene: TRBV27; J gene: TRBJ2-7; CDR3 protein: ASSLSPGNYEQY
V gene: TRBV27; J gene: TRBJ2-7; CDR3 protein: ASSSWTGKVGEQY
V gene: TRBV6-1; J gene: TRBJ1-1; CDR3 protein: ASSEHGQGAFRTEAF
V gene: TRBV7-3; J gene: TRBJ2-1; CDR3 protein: ASSFLGGDSYNEQF
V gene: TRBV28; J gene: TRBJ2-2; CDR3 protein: ASSPLGRGPGELF
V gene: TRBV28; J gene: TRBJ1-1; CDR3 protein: ASSPHDRTEAF
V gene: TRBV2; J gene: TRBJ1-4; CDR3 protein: ASRVRGLNEKLF
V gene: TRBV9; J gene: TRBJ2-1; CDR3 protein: ASSVTSGWGGGSYNEQF
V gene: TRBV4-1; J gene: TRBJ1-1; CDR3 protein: ASSPPSDREAF
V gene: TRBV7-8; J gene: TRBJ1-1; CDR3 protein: ASSLYEQGVNTEAF
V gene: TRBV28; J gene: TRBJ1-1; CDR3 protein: ASTLADSVTEAF
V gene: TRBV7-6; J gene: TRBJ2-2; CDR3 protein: ASSLGQGLNTGELF
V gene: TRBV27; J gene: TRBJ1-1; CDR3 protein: ASSQTRPNTEAF